The rows below give T cell receptor beta chains drawn from one sample of a study of blood T cells in healthy people across ages. TCRdb processed the 5' RACE reads anew with MiXCR; each CDR3 protein has one entry. The repertoire has 600,000 to 850,000 distinct CDR3 sequences, 25% of them found once; the top ten carry 9.4%. These data were likewise used in another study, on T cells of mothers and their children.

Source material: blood. The receptors stem from a boy younger than 18 in good health. Each CDR3 is given without its conserved first and last residue.

V: TRBV2; CDR3: ASSENRGGEQPQH
V: TRBV5-1; CDR3: ASSLGQGNSDTQY
V: TRBV7-9; CDR3: ASSLGDSSTYEQY
V: TRBV7-2; CDR3: ASSLTAGGPRNEQF
V: TRBV6-2/TRBV6-3; CDR3: ASSYDTETQY
V: TRBV5-5; CDR3: ASSLAGAGANYGYT
V: TRBV29-1; CDR3: SVLTRSSYEQY
V: TRBV2; CDR3: ARRVGVGSTRDTEAF
V: TRBV29-1; CDR3: SVGEFQPQH
V: TRBV7-3; CDR3: ASSPGGSGSYEQY
V: TRBV6-5; CDR3: ASSYGRGSQPQH
V: TRBV7-9; CDR3: ASSAEDAYEQY
V: TRBV12-3/TRBV12-4; CDR3: AGQTSGETQY
V: TRBV10-3; CDR3: AISGTGATNEKLF
V: TRBV9; CDR3: ASSVVSSGGLETQY
V: TRBV28; CDR3: AISEYSTETQY
V: TRBV4-2; CDR3: ASSPATSGGWETQY
V: TRBV6-5; CDR3: ASSWGGLAGSTDTQY
V: TRBV27; CDR3: ATRIDGRSSYEQY
V: TRBV12-3/TRBV12-4; CDR3: ASSKTSGGTTDTQY
V: TRBV25-1; CDR3: ATGTLGAGELF
V: TRBV29-1; CDR3: SVESGREVADTQY
V: TRBV19; CDR3: ASSLFSNGQF
V: TRBV27; CDR3: ASSKRSGDSYEQY
V: TRBV20-1; CDR3: SARDGSYGYT
V: TRBV12-3/TRBV12-4; CDR3: ASTLSGNEQF
V: TRBV20-1; CDR3: SPKPEGRIQY
V: TRBV7-3; CDR3: ASSRGRDETQY
V: TRBV7-2; CDR3: ASSLGGTALAKNIQY
V: TRBV20-1; CDR3: SASKIGGDRPYEQY
V: TRBV12-3/TRBV12-4; CDR3: ASSHGTAGNEQF
V: TRBV29-1; CDR3: SVEGGGNEKLF
V: TRBV28; CDR3: ASKGLAGKETQY
V: TRBV5-1; CDR3: ASSFEAGTPQETQY
V: TRBV20-1; CDR3: SAFAGTYEQY
V: TRBV6-2/TRBV6-3; CDR3: ASSLDPLEKF
V: TRBV5-1; CDR3: ASSLGDRTETQY
V: TRBV29-1; CDR3: SVVGGYGYT
V: TRBV27; CDR3: ASSHNREGGNEKLF
V: TRBV12-3/TRBV12-4; CDR3: ASSLRVSLDRERVNEQF
V: TRBV4-3; CDR3: ASSQVLGGSGANVLT
V: TRBV6-5; CDR3: ASRPGGGNQPQH
V: TRBV2; CDR3: ASSEPLAGGTYQETQY
V: TRBV24-1; CDR3: ATSDSGPYNEQF
V: TRBV28; CDR3: ASSSLNRGNQPQH
V: TRBV13; CDR3: ASSPSSGGALETQY
V: TRBV12-3/TRBV12-4; CDR3: ASSSLFSYGYT
V: TRBV7-3; CDR3: ASRTLGDRGDEQF